Following are 15 T cell receptor beta chains from one sample sequenced in a study of cytomegalovirus exposure and HLA in healthy donors. This table comes from immunoSEQ multiplex PCR, and its TCRdb copy is limited to in-frame clones, with some not included. The sample comprises about 200,000 clones, 65% to 90% of which are singletons, and 13% rests with the top ten. The source material was PBMCs. The receptors stem from a woman aged 25 to 45 in good health and CMV-seropositive.

The V and J genes are TRBV10-3 and TRBJ1-5; no clear D gene. This CDR3 spans 14 amino acids. Trimming cost V 3 bases and J 7 bases, with 13 bases left between them. Germline values: CDR1 ENHRY, CDR2 SYGVKD. CDR3 sequence (DNA): TGTGCCATCAGTGAAGGTTCTGAGGCACAGCCCCAGCATTTT. Translation: CAISEGSEAQPQHF.

This chain uses TRBV19 with TRBJ2-5; TRBD2 might be the D (5 bases). The CDR3 totals 15 residues. CDR1 and CDR2 (germline): LNHDA, SQIVND (reference sequence). Between the trimmed V and J ends, which lost 1 base and 5 bases, there was a span of 14 bases. The CDR3 DNA follows: TGTGCCAGTAGTATAGGTACATTGGGCGGGGAGACCCAGTACTTC. This encodes CASSIGTLGGETQYF.

In its sample, this clone was seen a few times. This rearrangement joins TRBV5-6 to TRBJ1-1, with D unresolved. V shed 4 bases and J shed 8 bases, with 18 bases lying between them. CDR1 is SGHDT and CDR2 is YYEEEE in the germline V gene. This CDR3 comprises 14 residues. The CDR3 reads CASSEPAAEREAFF. The CDR3 DNA follows: TGTGCCAGCAGCGAACCGGCGGCAGAAAGAGAAGCTTTCTTT.

This rearrangement joins TRBV27 to TRBJ2-3; possible D gene TRBD2, 7 bases. The CDR3 contains 16 residues. Trimming left V 8 bases short and J 2 bases short, with 20 bases between. Germline loops: CDR1 MNHEY, CDR2 SMNVEV (reference sequence). The DNA for the CDR3 is TGTGCCAGCCGGGAAGGGGCGGGGGCACCCACAGATACGCAGTATTTT. It yields the protein CASREGAGAPTDTQYF.

The V and J genes are TRBV7-3 and TRBJ1-1, with D unresolved. CDR3 length: 14 residues. Looked up from germline, CDR1 is SGHTA and CDR2 is FQGTGA. V lost 4 bases to trimming and J lost 3 bases, with 12 bases between them. CDR3: CASSSLELYTEAFF. In DNA, the CDR3 is TGTGCCAGCAGCTCACTCGAATTGTACACTGAAGCTTTCTTT. Combining the CDR3 with reference TRBV7-3 and TRBJ1-1 gives the whole variable domain GAGVSQTPSNKVTEKGKYVELRCDPISGHTALYWYRQSLGQGPEFLIYFQGTGAADDSGLPNDRFFAVRPEGSVSTLKIQRTERGDSAVYLCASSSLELYTEAFFGQGTRLTVV.

V gene TRBV9 combines with J gene TRBJ1-5; tentative D call: TRBD1 (6 bases). This CDR3 is built from 15 residues. CDR1 and CDR2 (germline): SGDLS, YYNGEE. V shed 0 bases and J shed 1 base, with 8 bases lying between them. This CDR3 is CASSVGTASNQPQHF. The CDR3 nucleotides read TGTGCCAGCAGCGTAGGGACAGCGAGCAATCAGCCCCAGCATTTT.

The chain is built from TRBV7-3 and TRBJ2-1; no reliable D call. Germline values: CDR1 SGHTA, CDR2 FQGTGA. The CDR3 runs to 13 residues. V lost 5 bases, J lost 5 bases, and 10 bases lay in between. The CDR3 reads CASSHGRNNEQFF. CDR3 nucleotides: TGTGCCAGCAGCCATGGCAGGAACAATGAGCAGTTCTTC.

The chain combines TRBV5-1 with TRBJ1-2; TRBD1 is a possible D gene (6 bases). Germline V CDR1 and CDR2: SGHRS, YFSETQ. The CDR3 extends over 15 amino acids. The V and J ends lost 2 bases and 8 bases respectively, with 19 bases between them. The CDR3 is CASSFGDTGSWGYTF. The CDR3 DNA sequence: TGCGCCAGCAGCTTTGGGGACACTGGGTCTTGGGGCTACACCTTC.

CDR3 nucleotides: TGTGCCAGCAGCTTAGAGGCCGCGGGCACCATATATTTT. It specifies CASSLEAAGTIYF. The chain joins TRBV7-9 to TRBJ1-3, with D uncertain. The CDR3 has 13 residues. Germline CDR1 and CDR2: SEHNR and FQNEAQ (reference sequence). Trimming took off 1 base at V and 9 bases at J, with 10 bases between the two ends.

The V gene is TRBV29-1, the J gene TRBJ1-1; tentatively, D is TRBD1 (6 bases). This CDR3 has 14 residues. CDR1 is SQVTM, CDR2 ANQGSEA, per germline. Between the trimmed V and J ends, which lost 6 bases and 5 bases, there was a span of 19 bases. This CDR3 is CSVNPTGSGTEAFF. In nucleotides, the CDR3 is TGCAGCGTCAACCCAACAGGGAGTGGTACTGAAGCTTTCTTT.

The gene calls are TRBV6-5 and TRBJ1-2; 10 nucleotides align to TRBD1. The CDR3 extends over 15 amino acids. Germline values: CDR1 MNHEY, CDR2 SVGAGI. The V and J ends lost 5 bases and 5 bases, in that order; junction bases with no gene match: 8. CDR3 protein: CASSLGQGGFYGYTF. The CDR3 coding sequence is TGTGCCAGCAGTCTCGGACAGGGGGGGTTTTATGGCTACACCTTC.

As DNA, the CDR3 is TGTGCCAGCAGTTTTTGGGGACAAGCCGCTTTCTTT. Protein: CASSFWGQAAFF. The V and J genes are TRBV27 and TRBJ1-1, with a tentative D call TRBD1 (6 bases). Trimming cost V 3 bases and J 11 bases, with 13 bases left between them. The CDR3 covers 12 residues. CDR1 is MNHEY and CDR2 is SMNVEV in the germline V gene (reference sequence).

This clone has only one observation. The chain has TRBV7-9 and TRBJ2-7; possibly TRBD1 for D (7 bases). Germline V CDR1 and CDR2: SEHNR, FQNEAQ (reference sequence). With 2 bases removed from V and 9 bases from J, the gap between germline ends came to 23 bases. This CDR3 spans 16 amino acids. CDR3 protein: CASSLRGTVLRTGQYF. The CDR3 DNA reads TGTGCCAGCAGCTTACGGGGGACAGTCTTACGAACGGGGCAGTACTTC.

This clone appeared once. V and J are TRBV6-5 and TRBJ1-5, with D hard to call. V lost 8 bases, J lost 5 bases, and 16 bases lay in between. Germline loops: CDR1 MNHEY, CDR2 SVGAGI. The CDR3 runs 14 residues. CDR3 protein: CASAPAGFDQPQHF. The CDR3 DNA sequence: TGTGCCAGCGCTCCAGCGGGATTTGATCAGCCCCAGCATTTT.

The chain employs TRBV2 and TRBJ2-7; weak D call: TRBD1 (6 bases). V lost 3 bases and J lost 6, with 12 bases in between. Germline V gene data show CDR1 as SNHLY and CDR2 as FYNNEI. CDR3 length equals 13 residues. The CDR3 loop is CASSDRGIGEQYF. The CDR3 DNA reads TGTGCCAGCAGTGACAGGGGAATTGGCGAGCAGTACTTC.